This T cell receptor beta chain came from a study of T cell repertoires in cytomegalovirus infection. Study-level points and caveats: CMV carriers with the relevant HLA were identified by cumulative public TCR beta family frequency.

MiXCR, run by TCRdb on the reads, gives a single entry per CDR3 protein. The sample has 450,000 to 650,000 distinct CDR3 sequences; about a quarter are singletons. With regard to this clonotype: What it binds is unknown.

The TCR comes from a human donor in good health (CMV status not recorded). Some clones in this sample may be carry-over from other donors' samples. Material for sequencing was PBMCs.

CDR3 residues: CASSGPGLAGRENEQFF. CDR3 bases: TGTGCCAGCAGCGGACCGGGACTAGCGGGACGGGAAAATGAGCAGTTCTTC. The V gene is TRBV7-2, the J gene TRBJ2-1; 13 bases match TRBD2. CDR3 length: 17 amino acids. The J segment lost 7 bases and the V segment lost 5 bases, leaving 11 bases of the junction unmatched. The V gene's germline CDR1 is SGHTA and CDR2 FQGNSA.